One and the same sample provided the 13 T cell receptor beta chains below, sequenced in a study of Japanese encephalitis immunity and Zika vaccine responses. TCRdb re-analysed the 5' RACE reads in MiXCR, keeping a single row per CDR3 protein. This sample carries 350 to 500 distinct CDR3 sequences, approximately 4% of them seen once, and the ten largest clones take over 20%. For over 5 days, PBMCs labeled with CFSE were cultured with peptide pools at roughly 0.94 ug/mL each. Live CD56-CD19-CD16-CD3+CD4+ cells with low CFSE were sorted unfixed as proliferating CD4 T cells. Sequencing used antigen-activated CD4+ T cells from blood, cultured, obtained during a Zika inactivated vaccine study. The receptors shown here come from an adult woman who received an inactivated Zika virus vaccine.

This clonotype was detected many times. The rearrangement links TRBV7-3 to TRBJ1-2; D perhaps matches TRBD1 (6 bases). Trimming left V 5 bases short and J 5 bases short, with 18 bases between. CDR1 SGHTA and CDR2 FQGTGA come from the germline V gene. CDR3 size: 15 residues. CDR3 in amino acids: CASSPTAGAEYGYTF. CDR3 bases: TGTGCCAGCAGCCCCACCGCGGGGGCTGAGTATGGCTACACCTTC.

This clonotype is deemed medium-sized. The rearrangement links TRBV19 to TRBJ1-5; 7 nucleotides align to TRBD1. Germline CDR1 LNHDA, CDR2 SQIVND (reference sequence). Unmatched junction bases numbered 13, after V lost 6 bases and J lost 5 bases. The CDR3 has 16 residues. The DNA of the CDR3 is TGTGCCAGTAGGATTCAGGGGGAGGGACTGTATCAGCCCCAGCATTTT. This sequence encodes CASRIQGEGLYQPQHF.

By sample fraction, this clonotype is medium-sized (0.01 to 0.1%). In DNA, the CDR3 is TGTGCCAGCAGTTTCCGGTCGGGCGGCTACACCTTC. Protein product: CASSFRSGGYTF. This rearrangement joins TRBV12-3 or TRBV12-4 to TRBJ1-2; D is ambiguous. The CDR3 sequence is 12 residues long. The V gene lost 3 bases and the J gene lost 8 bases, with 10 bases spanning the gap.

This clonotype is labeled as hyperexpanded. J is TRBJ2-5 and V is TRBV20-1; 7 bases are a match to TRBD1. Germline V CDR1 and CDR2: DFQATT, SNEGSKA (reference sequence). The CDR3 has 12 amino acids. The V segment lost 7 bases and the J segment 2 bases; nucleotides outside the gene matches: 4. CDR3 in amino acids: CSEGARQETQYF. The DNA for the CDR3 is TGCAGTGAGGGGGCGCGACAAGAGACCCAGTACTTC.

This clonotype is large. V gene TRBV9 combines with J gene TRBJ1-1; D is possibly TRBD1 (5 bases). Trimming took 5 bases from V and 8 from J, leaving 22 bases between them. Germline V gene sequence: CDR1 SGDLS, CDR2 YYNGEE. The CDR3 totals 15 residues. CDR3 in DNA: TGTGCCAGCAGTCCCAGGGTGGGAGGGTTCGGAGAAGCTTTCTTT. It yields the protein CASSPRVGGFGEAFF.

This clonotype rates as medium-sized. The V gene is TRBV7-9, the J gene TRBJ2-7; the D gene could be TRBD1 or TRBD2 (6 bases each). This CDR3 spans 12 amino acids. CDR1 and CDR2 from the germline V gene are SEHNR and FQNEAQ (reference sequence). The V and J ends lost 5 bases and 9 bases respectively, with 14 bases between them. The CDR3 DNA reads TGTGCCAGCAGCCTCGGCAGGGGAGGGCAGTACTTC. Translated, it gives CASSLGRGGQYF. Full variable domain (outside the CDR3, taken from reference TRBV7-9 and TRBJ2-7): DTGVSQNPRHKITKRGQNVTFRCDPISEHNRLYWYRQTLGQGPEFLTYFQNEAQLEKSRLLSDRFSAERPKGSFSTLEIQRTEQGDSAMYLCASSLGRGGQYFGPGTRLTVT.

This clonotype is large by share. This rearrangement joins TRBV5-1 to TRBJ2-4; D unresolved. This CDR3 comprises 14 residues. The V gene's germline CDR1 is SGHRS and CDR2 YFSETQ. The germline V and J ends were trimmed by 2 bases and 4 bases, with 10 bases remaining between them. The CDR3, as DNA: TGCGCCAGCAGCTTCAGAGGTGATAAAAACATTCAGTACTTC. Translation: CASSFRGDKNIQYF.

Sample share makes this clonotype large. The chain recombines TRBV28 with TRBJ1-2; TRBD1 agrees at 11 bases. V trimming: 4 bases; J trimming: 2 bases; junction bases outside the gene matches: 12. The CDR3 is 18 residues long. Per the germline V gene, CDR1 is MDHEN and CDR2 is SYDVKM. The CDR3 DNA reads TGTGCCAGCAGTTCGCCGTCCCGGGACAGGGGGTTGAACTATGGCTACACCTTC. It encodes CASSSPSRDRGLNYGYTF.

By sample share, this clonotype is large (0.1 to 1%). This rearrangement joins TRBV20-1 to TRBJ2-5; D gene unclear. CDR1 and CDR2 (germline): DFQATT, SNEGSKA (reference sequence). CDR3 length equals 11 residues. CDR3 in amino acids: CTVPLQETQYF. As DNA, the CDR3 is TGCACTGTGCCCCTCCAAGAGACCCAGTACTTC.

By its share, this clonotype is medium-sized. The gene calls are TRBV12-3 or TRBV12-4 and TRBJ2-7; 9 bases fit TRBD1. Trimming removed 4 bases from V and 2 bases from J; junction bases left unmatched: 0. The CDR3 consists of 13 residues. The CDR3 sequence is CASSWTGAYEQYF. For the CDR3, the DNA is TGTGCCAGCAGTTGGACAGGGGCCTACGAGCAGTACTTC.

This clonotype is labeled large. The V call is TRBV2, the J call TRBJ1-6; D is perhaps TRBD1 (5 bases). V gave up 3 bases and J gave up 7 bases, with 10 bases separating them. Germline-derived CDR1 and CDR2 are SNHLY and FYNNEI. The CDR3 length is 14 residues. This CDR3 is CASSDQGLNSPLHF. As DNA, the CDR3 is TGTGCCAGCAGTGACCAGGGACTAAATTCACCCCTCCACTTT.

This clonotype was recorded at least ten times. J is TRBJ1-6 and V is TRBV7-9; unclear D gene. This CDR3 has 12 residues. Germline V gives CDR1 SEHNR, CDR2 FQNEAQ (reference sequence). V dropped 5 bases and J dropped 6 bases, with 5 bases sitting between them. This CDR3 reads CASSNSNSPLHF. The DNA for the CDR3 is TGTGCCAGCAGCAACAGTAATTCACCCCTCCACTTT.

The chain uses TRBV6-4 and TRBJ1-1; TRBD1 agrees at 9 bases. Germline V gene data show CDR1 as MRHNA and CDR2 as SNTAGT. J was trimmed by 3 bases and V by 7 bases; bases with no gene match: 12. CDR3 length equals 16 residues. CDR3 amino acids: CASNPKTGGGDTEAFF. In nucleotides, the CDR3 is TGTGCCAGCAATCCCAAGACAGGGGGGGGGGACACTGAAGCTTTCTTT.